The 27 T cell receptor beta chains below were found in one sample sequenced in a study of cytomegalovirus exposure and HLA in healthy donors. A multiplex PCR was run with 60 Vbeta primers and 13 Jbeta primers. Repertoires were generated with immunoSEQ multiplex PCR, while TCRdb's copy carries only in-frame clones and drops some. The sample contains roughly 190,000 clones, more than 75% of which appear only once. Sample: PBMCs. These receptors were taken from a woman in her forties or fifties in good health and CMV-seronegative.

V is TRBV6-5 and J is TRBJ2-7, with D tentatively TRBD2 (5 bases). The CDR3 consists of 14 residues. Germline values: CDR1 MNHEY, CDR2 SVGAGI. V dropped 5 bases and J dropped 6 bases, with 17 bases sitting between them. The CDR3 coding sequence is TGTGCCAGCAGTAGAGGGTTGACATCAGGCGAGCAGTACTTC. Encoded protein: CASSRGLTSGEQYF.

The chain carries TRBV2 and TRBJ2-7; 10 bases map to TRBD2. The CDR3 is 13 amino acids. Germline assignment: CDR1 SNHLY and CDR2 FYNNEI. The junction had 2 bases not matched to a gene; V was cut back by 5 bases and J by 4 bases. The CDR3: CASSRTSGYEQYF. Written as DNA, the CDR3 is TGTGCCAGCAGTCGGACTAGCGGTTACGAGCAGTACTTC.

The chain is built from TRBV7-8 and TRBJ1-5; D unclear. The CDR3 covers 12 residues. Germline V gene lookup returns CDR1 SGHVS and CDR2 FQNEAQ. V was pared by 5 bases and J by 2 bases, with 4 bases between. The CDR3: CASSEGNQPQHF. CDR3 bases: TGTGCCAGCAGCGAGGGCAATCAGCCCCAGCATTTT.

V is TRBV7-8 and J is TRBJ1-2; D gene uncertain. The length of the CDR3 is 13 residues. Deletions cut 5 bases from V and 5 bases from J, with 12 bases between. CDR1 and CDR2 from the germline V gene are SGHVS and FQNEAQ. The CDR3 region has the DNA TGTGCCAGCAGCCCGGCAGGCTTATATGGCTACACCTTC. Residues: CASSPAGLYGYTF.

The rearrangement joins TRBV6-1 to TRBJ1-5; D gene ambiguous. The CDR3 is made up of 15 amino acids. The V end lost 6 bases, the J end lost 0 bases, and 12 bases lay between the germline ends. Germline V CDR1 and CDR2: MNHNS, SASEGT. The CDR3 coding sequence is TGTGCCAGCAGAGCCCAGGAATTTAGCAATCAGCCCCAGCATTTT. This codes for CASRAQEFSNQPQHF.

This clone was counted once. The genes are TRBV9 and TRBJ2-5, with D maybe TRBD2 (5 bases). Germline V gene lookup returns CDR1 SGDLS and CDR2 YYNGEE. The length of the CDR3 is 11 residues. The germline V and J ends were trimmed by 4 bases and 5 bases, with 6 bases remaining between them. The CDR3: CASSRGETQYF. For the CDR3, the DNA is TGTGCCAGCAGCCGAGGGGAGACCCAGTACTTC. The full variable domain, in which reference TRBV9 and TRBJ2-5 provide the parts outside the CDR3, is DSGVTQTPKHLITATGQRVTLRCSPRSGDLSVYWYQQSLDQGLQFLIQYYNGEERAKGNILERFSAQQFPDLHSELNLSSLELGDSALYFCASSRGETQYFGPGTRLLVL.

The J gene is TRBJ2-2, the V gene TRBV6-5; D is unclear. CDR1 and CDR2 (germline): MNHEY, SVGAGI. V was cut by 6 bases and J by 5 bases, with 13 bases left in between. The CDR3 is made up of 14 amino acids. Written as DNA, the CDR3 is TGTGCCAGCAGCCAAGCCACAGTGACCGGGGAGCTGTTTTTT. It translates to CASSQATVTGELFF.

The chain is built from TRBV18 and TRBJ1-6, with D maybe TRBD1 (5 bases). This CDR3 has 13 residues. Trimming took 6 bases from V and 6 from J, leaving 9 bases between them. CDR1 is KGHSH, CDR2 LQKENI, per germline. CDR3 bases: TGTGCCAGCTCGCGCGACAGTAATTCACCCCTCCACTTT. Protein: CASSRDSNSPLHF.

The chain's CDR3 is CASSFDEAETQYF. CDR3 bases: TGCGCCAGCAGCTTCGACGAGGCGGAAACCCAGTACTTC. The rearrangement links TRBV5-1 to TRBJ2-5; D remains unclear. CDR3 size: 13 residues. Germline-derived CDR1 and CDR2 are SGHRS and YFSETQ. V dropped 2 bases and J dropped 8 bases, with 13 bases sitting between them.

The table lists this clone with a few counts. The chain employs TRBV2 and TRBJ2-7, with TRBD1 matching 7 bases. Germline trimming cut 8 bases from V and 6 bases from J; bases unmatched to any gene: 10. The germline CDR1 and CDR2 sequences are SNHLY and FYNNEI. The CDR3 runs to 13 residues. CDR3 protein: CASARDSVGEQYF. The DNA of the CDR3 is TGTGCCAGCGCCCGGGACAGTGTGGGCGAGCAGTACTTC.

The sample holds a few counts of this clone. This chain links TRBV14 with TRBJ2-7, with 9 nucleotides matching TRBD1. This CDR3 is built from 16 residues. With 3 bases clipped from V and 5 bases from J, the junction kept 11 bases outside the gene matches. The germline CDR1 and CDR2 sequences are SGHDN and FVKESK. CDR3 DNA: TGTGCCAGCAGCCAGCGAACGGGACAGGGCGGGGACGAGCAGTACTTC. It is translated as CASSQRTGQGGDEQYF. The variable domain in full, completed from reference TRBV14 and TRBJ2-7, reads EAGVTQFPSHSVIEKGQTVTLRCDPISGHDNLYWYRRVMGKEIKFLLHFVKESKQDESGMPNNRFLAERTGGTYSTLKVQPAELEDSGVYFCASSQRTGQGGDEQYFGPGTRLTVT.

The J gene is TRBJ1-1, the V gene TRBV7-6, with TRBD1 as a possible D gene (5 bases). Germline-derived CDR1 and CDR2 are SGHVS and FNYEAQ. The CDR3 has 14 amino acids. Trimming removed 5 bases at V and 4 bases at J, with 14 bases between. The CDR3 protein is CASSTGGTVTEAFF. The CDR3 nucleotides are TGTGCCAGCAGCACCGGGGGGACGGTCACTGAAGCTTTCTTT.

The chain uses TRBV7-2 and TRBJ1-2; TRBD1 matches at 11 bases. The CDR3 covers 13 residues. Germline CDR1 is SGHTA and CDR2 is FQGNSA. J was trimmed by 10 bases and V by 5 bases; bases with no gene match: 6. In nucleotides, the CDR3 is TGTGCCAGCAGCCCGAGGACAGGGGGCGACTACACCTTC. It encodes CASSPRTGGDYTF.

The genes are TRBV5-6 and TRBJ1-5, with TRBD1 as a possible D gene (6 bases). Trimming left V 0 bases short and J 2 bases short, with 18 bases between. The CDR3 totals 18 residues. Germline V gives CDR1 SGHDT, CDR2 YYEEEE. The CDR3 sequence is CASSLGQGYVGGNQPQHF. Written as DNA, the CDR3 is TGTGCCAGCAGCTTGGGCCAGGGGTACGTAGGAGGCAATCAGCCCCAGCATTTT.

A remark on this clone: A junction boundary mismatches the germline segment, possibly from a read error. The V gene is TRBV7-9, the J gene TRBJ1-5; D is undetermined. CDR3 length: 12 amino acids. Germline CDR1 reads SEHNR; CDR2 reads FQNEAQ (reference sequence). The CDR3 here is CSSSVYNQPQHF. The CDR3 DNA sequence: TGTTCCAGCAGCGTCTACAATCAGCCCCAGCATTTT.

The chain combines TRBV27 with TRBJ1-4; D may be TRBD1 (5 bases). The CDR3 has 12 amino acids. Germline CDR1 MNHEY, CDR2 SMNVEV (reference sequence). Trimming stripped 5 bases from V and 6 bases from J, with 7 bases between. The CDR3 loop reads CASSGADEKLFF. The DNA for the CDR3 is TGTGCCAGCAGTGGGGCGGATGAAAAACTGTTTTTT.

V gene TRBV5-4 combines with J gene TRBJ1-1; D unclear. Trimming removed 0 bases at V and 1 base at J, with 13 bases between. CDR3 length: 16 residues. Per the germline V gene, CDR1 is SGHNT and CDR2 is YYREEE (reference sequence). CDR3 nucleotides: TGTGCCAGCAGCTTGGATGGGCAGGTTAGGAACACTGAAGCTTTCTTT. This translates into CASSLDGQVRNTEAFF.

The chain's CDR3 is CATSRALTGQDTF. CDR3 DNA: TGTGCCACCAGCAGAGCCTTGACAGGGCAAGACACCTTC. The chain carries TRBV15 and TRBJ1-2; 7 nucleotides line up with TRBD1. CDR1 and CDR2 (germline): LNHNV, YYDKDF (reference sequence). This CDR3 spans 13 amino acids. V lost 1 base to trimming and J lost 12 bases; unmatched junction nucleotides: 8. The variable domain in full, with the rest retrieved from reference TRBV15 and TRBJ1-2, is DAMVIQNPRYQVTQFGKPVTLSCSQTLNHNVMYWYQQKSSQAPKLLFHYYDKDFNNEADTPDNFQSRRPNTSFCFLDIRSPGLGDTAMYLCATSRALTGQDTFGSGTRLTVV.

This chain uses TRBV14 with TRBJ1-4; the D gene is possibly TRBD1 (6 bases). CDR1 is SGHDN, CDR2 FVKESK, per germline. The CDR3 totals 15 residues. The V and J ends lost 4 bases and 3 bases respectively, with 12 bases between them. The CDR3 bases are TGTGCCAGCAGCCTAACCGGGACACCTAATGAAAAACTGTTTTTT. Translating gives CASSLTGTPNEKLFF.

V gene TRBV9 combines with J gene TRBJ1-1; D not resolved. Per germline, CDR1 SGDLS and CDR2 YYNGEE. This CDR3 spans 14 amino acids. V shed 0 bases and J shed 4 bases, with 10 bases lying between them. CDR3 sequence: CASSVGEGVTEAFF. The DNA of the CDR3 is TGTGCCAGCAGCGTAGGTGAGGGCGTCACTGAAGCTTTCTTT.

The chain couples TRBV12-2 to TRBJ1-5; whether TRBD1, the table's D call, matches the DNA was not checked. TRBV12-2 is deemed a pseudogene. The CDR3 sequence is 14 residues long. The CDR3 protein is CASRFDRVYQPQHF. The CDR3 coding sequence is TGTGCAAGTCGCTTCGACAGGGTGTATCAGCCCCAGCATTTT.

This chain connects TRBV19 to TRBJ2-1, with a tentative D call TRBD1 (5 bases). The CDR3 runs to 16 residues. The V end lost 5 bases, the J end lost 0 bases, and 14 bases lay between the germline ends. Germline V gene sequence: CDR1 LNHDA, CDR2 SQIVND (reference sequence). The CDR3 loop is CASSDKGIGSYNEQFF. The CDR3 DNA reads TGTGCCAGTAGTGATAAGGGGATAGGCTCCTACAATGAGCAGTTCTTC. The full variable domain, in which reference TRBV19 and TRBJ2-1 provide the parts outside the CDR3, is DGGITQSPKYLFRKEGQNVTLSCEQNLNHDAMYWYRQDPGQGLRLIYYSQIVNDFQKGDIAEGYSVSREKKESFPLTVTSAQKNPTAFYLCASSDKGIGSYNEQFFGPGTRLTVL.

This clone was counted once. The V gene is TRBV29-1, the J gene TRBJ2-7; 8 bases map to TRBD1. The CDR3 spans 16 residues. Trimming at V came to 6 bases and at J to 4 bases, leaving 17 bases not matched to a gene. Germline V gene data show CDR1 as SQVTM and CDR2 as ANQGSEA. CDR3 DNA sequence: TGCAGCGTCCAGAAGTTGGGCGGACAGGGTCGGTACGAGCAGTACTTC. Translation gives CSVQKLGGQGRYEQYF.

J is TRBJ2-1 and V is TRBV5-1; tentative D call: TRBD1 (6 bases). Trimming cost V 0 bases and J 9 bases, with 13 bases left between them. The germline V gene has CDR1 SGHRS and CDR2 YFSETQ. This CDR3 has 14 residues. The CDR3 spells CASSLGKTGIEQFF. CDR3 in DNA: TGCGCCAGCAGCTTGGGTAAAACAGGGATTGAGCAGTTCTTC.

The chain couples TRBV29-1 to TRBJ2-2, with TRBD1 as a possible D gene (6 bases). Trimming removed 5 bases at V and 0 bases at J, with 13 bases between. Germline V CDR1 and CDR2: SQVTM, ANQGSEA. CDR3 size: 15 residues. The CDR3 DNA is TGCAGCGTTCCAGGGGCAGCCGCGAACACCGGGGAGCTGTTTTTT. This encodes CSVPGAAANTGELFF.

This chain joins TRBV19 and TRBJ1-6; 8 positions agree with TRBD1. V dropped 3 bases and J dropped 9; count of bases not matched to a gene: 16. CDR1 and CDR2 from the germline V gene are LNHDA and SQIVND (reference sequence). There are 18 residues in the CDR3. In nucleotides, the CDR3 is TGTGCCAGTAGTATCCAACGCTCTCAGGGGGCGCTTCTTTCACCCCTCCACTTT. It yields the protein CASSIQRSQGALLSPLHF.

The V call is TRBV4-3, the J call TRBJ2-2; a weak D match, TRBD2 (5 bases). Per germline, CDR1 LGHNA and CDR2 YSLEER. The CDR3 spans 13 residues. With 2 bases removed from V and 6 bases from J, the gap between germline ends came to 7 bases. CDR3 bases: TGCGCCAGCAGCCAACCGGGGTCCGGGGAGCTGTTTTTT. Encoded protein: CASSQPGSGELFF.